This TCR beta chain was sequenced for a study of vaccination effects on CD4 cells after COVID-19. Study-wide context: Under the ViraFEST assay, PBMC were stimulated with viral peptide pools so that antigen-specific CD4+ T cells expanded. Sequencing was performed afterwards.

Study-wide results and limits: The study found that post-vaccine spike-reactive clones in convalescents were mainly new vaccine-induced clones.

Data came from immunoSEQ multiplex PCR; TCRdb stores just in-frame clones and leaves some out. Here the sample spans 45,000 or so clones, more than 75% being singletons. CD4+ T cell isolation took place after 10 days of culture. This clone was detected only a few times. What it recognizes is unknown. V lost 0 bases to trimming and J lost 11 bases, with 16 bases between them. Germline lookup yields CDR1 LNHDA and CDR2 SQIVND (reference sequence). CDR3 length: 15 amino acids. The chain employs TRBV19 and TRBJ1-4, with D unclear. The sequencing here drew on CD4+ T cells from PBMCs cultured without peptide, taken before COVID-19 vaccination. This TCR derives from a human donor who had a prior SARS-CoV-2 infection. This CDR3 reads CASSIDPQSVDKLFF. DNA of the CDR3: TGTGCCAGTAGTATAGATCCACAGTCAGTTGACAAACTGTTTTTT.